The rows below give T cell receptor beta chains drawn from one sample of a study of human T cells and chemical hapten exposure. TCRdb called the RACE reads again in MiXCR, with one record for every CDR3 protein. The sample consists of under 450,000 distinct CDR3 sequences, nearly 6.5% of them appearing once. Specimen: whole blood, collected in connection with sensitization to the hapten diphenylcyclopropenone (DPC). The receptors shown here come from a woman younger than 30 with alopecia areata. Some clones in this sample may be carry-over from other donors' samples. Each CDR3 is given without its conserved first and last residue. Fields, in order: V gene, J gene, CDR3 protein.

>TRBV2|TRBJ2-1
ASEQESSYNEQF
>TRBV18|TRBJ1-2
ASSSLGQPNYGYT
>TRBV29-1|TRBJ1-2
SVRWTGSNYGYT
>TRBV27|TRBJ2-3
ATKARGGTDTQY
>TRBV4-2|TRBJ1-1
ASSQDYGAF
>TRBV10-3|TRBJ1-1
AISDIDSFRGTEAF
>TRBV5-1|TRBJ2-1
ASSDGLAGGSYNEQF
>TRBV7-9|TRBJ1-3
ASSNSSGFYSGNTIY
>TRBV15|TRBJ1-6
ATSRGRTVNSPLH
>TRBV6-2/TRBV6-3|TRBJ2-1
ASSYTGTTNEQF
>TRBV6-5|TRBJ2-7
ASSTRGSSYEQY
>TRBV10-3|TRBJ2-2
ATRERDTGELF
>TRBV12-3/TRBV12-4|TRBJ1-2
ASSMRGGYT
>TRBV6-2/TRBV6-3|TRBJ1-5
ASSALGDQPQH
>TRBV12-3/TRBV12-4|TRBJ2-1
ASRDGVDEQF
>TRBV6-5|TRBJ2-7
ASSYHHLEYYEQY
>TRBV20-1|TRBJ2-1
SAPGQGDHNEQF
>TRBV12-3/TRBV12-4|TRBJ2-2
ASSSGVRNTGELF
>TRBV27|TRBJ1-5
ASSFDPGQPQH
>TRBV4-3|TRBJ1-4
ASSQDLTSGGAFNEKLF
>TRBV10-3|TRBJ2-7
AISSIGGRAVHEQY
>TRBV12-3/TRBV12-4|TRBJ1-3
ASSLKTPGQEAGNTIY
>TRBV10-3|TRBJ1-1
AIRDSGQGRTEAF
>TRBV7-8|TRBJ1-6
ASSPPRKAALGTLH
>TRBV6-6|TRBJ1-2
ASSYKASPNYGYT
>TRBV4-3|TRBJ1-2
AAQGGVVGVEDYGYT
>TRBV3-1|TRBJ1-1
ASKRKRAGTEAF
>TRBV7-9|TRBJ2-7
ASSLYLTTGSGQY
>TRBV10-3|TRBJ2-7
AISAYYEQY